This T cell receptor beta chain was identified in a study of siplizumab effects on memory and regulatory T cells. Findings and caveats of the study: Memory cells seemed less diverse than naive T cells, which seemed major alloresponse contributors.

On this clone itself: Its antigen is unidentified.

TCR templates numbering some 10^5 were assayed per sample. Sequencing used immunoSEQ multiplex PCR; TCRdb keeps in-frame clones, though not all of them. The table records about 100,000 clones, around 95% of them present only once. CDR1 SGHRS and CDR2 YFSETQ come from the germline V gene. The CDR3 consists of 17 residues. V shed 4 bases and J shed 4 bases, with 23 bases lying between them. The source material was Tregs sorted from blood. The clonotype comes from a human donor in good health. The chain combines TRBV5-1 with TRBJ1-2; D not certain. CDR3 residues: CASSLDDGSGPPYGYTF. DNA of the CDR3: TGCGCCAGCAGCCTGGACGACGGTTCGGGCCCCCCCTATGGCTACACCTTC.